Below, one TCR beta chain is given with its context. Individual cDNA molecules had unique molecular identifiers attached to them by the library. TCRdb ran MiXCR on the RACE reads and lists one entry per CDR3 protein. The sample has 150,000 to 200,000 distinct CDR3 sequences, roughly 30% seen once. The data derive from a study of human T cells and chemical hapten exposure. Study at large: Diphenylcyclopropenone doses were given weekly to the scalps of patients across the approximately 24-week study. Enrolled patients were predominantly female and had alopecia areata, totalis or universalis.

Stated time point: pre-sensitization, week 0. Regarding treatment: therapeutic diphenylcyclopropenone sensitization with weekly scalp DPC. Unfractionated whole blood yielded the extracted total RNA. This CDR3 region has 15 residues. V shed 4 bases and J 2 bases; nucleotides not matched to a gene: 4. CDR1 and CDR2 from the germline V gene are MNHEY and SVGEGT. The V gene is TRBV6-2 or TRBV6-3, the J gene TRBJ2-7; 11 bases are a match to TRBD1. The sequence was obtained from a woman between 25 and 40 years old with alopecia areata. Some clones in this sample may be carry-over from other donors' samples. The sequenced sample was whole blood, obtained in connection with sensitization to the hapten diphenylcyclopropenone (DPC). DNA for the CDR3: TGTGCCAGCAGTTTCCCGGGACAGGGGGCCTACGAGCAGTACTTC. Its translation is CASSFPGQGAYEQYF.